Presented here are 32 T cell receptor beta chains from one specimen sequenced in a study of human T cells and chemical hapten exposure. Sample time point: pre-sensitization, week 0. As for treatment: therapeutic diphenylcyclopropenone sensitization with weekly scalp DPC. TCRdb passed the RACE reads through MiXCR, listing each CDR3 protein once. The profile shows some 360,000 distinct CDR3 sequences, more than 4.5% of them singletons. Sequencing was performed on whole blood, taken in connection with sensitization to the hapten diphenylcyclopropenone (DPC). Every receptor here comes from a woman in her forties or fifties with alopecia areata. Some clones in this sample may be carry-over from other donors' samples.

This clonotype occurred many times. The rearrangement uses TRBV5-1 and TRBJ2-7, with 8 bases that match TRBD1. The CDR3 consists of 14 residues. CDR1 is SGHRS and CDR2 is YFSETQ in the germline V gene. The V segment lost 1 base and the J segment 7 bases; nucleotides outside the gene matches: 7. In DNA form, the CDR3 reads TGCGCCAGCAGCTTGAACCAGGGGGCCGGGGAGCAGTACTTC. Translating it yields CASSLNQGAGEQYF.

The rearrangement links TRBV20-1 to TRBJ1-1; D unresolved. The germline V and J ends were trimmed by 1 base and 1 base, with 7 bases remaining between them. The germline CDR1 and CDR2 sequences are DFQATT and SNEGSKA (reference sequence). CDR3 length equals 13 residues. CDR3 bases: TGCAGTGCTAGAGGCCCGTGGAACACTGAAGCTTTCTTT. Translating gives CSARGPWNTEAFF.

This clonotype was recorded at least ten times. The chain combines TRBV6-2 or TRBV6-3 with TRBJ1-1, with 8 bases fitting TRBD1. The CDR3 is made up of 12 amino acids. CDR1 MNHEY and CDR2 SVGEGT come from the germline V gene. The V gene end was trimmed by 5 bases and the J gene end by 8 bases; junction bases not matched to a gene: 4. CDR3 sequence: CASSHGTGEAFF. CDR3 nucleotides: TGTGCCAGCAGTCACGGGACAGGAGAAGCTTTCTTT.

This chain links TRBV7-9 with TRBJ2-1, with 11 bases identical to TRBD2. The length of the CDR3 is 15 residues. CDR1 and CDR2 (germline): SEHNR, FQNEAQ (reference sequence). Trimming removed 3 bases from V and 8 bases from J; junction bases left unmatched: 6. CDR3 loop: CASSFSGGALDEQFF. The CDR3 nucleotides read TGTGCCAGCAGCTTTAGCGGGGGGGCCCTAGATGAGCAGTTCTTC.

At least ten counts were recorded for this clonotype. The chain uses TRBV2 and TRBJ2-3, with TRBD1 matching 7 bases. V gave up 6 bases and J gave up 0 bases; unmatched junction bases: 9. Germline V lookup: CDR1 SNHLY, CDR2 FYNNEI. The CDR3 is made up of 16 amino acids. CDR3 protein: CASRGIGGKSTDTQYF. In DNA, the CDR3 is TGTGCCAGCAGGGGGATAGGGGGCAAAAGCACAGATACGCAGTATTTT.

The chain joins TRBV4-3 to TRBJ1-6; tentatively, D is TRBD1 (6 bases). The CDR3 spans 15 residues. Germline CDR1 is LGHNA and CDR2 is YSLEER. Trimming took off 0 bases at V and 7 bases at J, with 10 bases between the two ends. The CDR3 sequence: CASSQEPGTNSPLHF. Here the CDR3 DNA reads TGCGCCAGCAGCCAAGAACCCGGGACAAATTCACCCCTCCACTTT.

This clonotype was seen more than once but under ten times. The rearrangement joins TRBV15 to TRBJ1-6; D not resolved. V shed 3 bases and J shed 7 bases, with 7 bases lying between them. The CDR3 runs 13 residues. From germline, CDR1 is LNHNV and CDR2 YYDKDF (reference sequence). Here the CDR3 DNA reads TGTGCCACCAGCAGTGGACGGAATTCACCCCTCCACTTT. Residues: CATSSGRNSPLHF.

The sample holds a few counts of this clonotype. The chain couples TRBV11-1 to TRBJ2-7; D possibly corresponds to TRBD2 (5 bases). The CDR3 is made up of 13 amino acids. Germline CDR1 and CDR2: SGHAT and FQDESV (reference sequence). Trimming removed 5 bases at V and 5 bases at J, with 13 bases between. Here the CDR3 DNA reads TGTGCCAGCAGCGCAGGACCCGGGGACGAGCAGTACTTC. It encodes CASSAGPGDEQYF.

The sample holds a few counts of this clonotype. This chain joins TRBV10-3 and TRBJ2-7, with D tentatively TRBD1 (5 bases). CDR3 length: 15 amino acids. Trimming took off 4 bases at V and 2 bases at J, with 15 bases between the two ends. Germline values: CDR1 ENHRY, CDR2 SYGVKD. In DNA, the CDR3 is TGTGCCATCAGTGCAGAGGCAGGGAAGACCTACGAGCAGTACTTC. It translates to CAISAEAGKTYEQYF.

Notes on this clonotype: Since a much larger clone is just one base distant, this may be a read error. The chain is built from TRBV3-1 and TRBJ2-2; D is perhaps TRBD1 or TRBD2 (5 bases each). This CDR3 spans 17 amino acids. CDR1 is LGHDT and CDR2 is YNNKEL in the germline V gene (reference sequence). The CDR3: CASSQNLIRVDTGVLFF. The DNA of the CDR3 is TGTGCCAGCAGCCAAAATTTGATCAGGGTGGACACCGGGGTGCTGTTTTTT. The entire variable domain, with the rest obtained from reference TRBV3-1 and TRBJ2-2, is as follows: DTAVSQTPKYLVTQMGNDKSIKCEQNLGHDTMYWYKQDSKKFLKIMFSYNNKELIINETVPNRFSPKSPDKAHLNLHINSLELGDSAVYFCASSQNLIRVDTGVLFFGEGSRLTVL.

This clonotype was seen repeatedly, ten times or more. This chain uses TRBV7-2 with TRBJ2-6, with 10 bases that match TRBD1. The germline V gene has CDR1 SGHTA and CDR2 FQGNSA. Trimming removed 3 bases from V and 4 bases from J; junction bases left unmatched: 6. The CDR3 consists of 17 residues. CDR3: CASSFRQGARGANVLTF. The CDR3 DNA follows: TGTGCCAGCAGCTTTAGACAGGGGGCGCGCGGGGCCAACGTCCTGACTTTC.

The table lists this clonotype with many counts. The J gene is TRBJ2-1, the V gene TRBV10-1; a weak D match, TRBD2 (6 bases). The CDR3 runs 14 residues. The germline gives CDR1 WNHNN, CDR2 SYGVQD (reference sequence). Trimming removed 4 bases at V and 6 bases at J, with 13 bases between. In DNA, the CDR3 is TGCGCCAGCAGTGTCGCCCAGGAGGGCAATGAGCAGTTCTTC. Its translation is CASSVAQEGNEQFF.

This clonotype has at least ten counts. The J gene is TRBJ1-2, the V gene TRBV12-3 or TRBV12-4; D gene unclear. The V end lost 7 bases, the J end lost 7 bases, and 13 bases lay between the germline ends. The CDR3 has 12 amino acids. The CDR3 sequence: CASTTPGSGYTF. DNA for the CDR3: TGTGCCAGCACCACCCCCGGTTCTGGCTACACCTTC.

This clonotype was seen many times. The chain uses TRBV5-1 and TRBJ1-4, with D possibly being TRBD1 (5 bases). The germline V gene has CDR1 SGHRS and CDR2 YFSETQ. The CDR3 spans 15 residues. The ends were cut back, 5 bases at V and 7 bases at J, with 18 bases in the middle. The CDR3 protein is CASSSDGRDGEKLFF. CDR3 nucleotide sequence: TGCGCCAGCAGTAGCGACGGCAGGGACGGTGAAAAACTGTTTTTT. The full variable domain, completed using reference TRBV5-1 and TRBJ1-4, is KAGVTQTPRYLIKTRGQQVTLSCSPISGHRSVSWYQQTPGQGLQFLFEYFSETQRNKGNFPGRFSGRQFSNSRSEMNVSTLELGDSALYLCASSSDGRDGEKLFFGSGTQLSVL.

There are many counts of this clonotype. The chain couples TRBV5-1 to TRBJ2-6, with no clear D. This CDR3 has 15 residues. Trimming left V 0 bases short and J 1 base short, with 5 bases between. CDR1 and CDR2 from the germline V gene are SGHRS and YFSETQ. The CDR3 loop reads CASSLAGSGANVLTF. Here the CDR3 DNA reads TGCGCCAGCAGCTTGGCGGGTTCTGGGGCCAACGTCCTGACTTTC.

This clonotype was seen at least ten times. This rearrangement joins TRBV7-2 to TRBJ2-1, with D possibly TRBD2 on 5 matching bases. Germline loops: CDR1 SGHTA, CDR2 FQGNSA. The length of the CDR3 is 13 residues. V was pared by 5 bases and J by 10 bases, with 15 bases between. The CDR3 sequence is CASSLTGVREQFF. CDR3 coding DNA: TGTGCCAGCAGCCTTACCGGGGTCAGGGAGCAGTTCTTC.

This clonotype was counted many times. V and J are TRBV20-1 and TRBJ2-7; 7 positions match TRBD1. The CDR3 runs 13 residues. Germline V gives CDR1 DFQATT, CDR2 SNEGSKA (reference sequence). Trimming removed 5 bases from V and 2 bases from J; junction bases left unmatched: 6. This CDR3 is CSAEVQGPYEQYF. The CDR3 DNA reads TGCAGTGCTGAGGTACAGGGGCCCTACGAGCAGTACTTC.

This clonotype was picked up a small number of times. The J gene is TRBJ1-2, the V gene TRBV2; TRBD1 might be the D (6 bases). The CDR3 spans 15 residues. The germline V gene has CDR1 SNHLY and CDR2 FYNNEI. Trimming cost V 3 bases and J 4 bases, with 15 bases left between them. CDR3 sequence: CASSEGTSNPYGYTF. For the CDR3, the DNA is TGTGCCAGCAGTGAGGGGACATCAAACCCCTATGGCTACACCTTC.

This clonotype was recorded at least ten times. DNA for the CDR3: TGCAGCGGTCGGCGACTACTAGAGACCCAGTACTTC. Translation gives CSGRRLLETQYF. The gene calls are TRBV29-1 and TRBJ2-5, with D possibly TRBD2 on 5 matching bases. Trimming cost V 7 bases and J 4 bases, with 13 bases left between them. From germline, CDR1 is SQVTM and CDR2 ANQGSEA. CDR3 size: 12 residues.

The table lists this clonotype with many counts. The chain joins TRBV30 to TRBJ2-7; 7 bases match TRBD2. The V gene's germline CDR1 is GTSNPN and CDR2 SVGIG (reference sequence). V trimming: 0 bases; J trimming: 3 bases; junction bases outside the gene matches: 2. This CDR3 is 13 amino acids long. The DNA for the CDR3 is TGTGCCTGGAGTGTGTCGGGAGGCTACGAGCAGTACTTC. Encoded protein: CAWSVSGGYEQYF.

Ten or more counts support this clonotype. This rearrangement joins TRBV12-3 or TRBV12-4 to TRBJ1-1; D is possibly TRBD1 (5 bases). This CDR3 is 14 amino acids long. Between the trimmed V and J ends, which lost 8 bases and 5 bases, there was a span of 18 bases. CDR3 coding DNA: TGTGCCAGCGGGGCGCCAGGGATGGGGACTGAAGCTTTCTTT. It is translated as CASGAPGMGTEAFF.

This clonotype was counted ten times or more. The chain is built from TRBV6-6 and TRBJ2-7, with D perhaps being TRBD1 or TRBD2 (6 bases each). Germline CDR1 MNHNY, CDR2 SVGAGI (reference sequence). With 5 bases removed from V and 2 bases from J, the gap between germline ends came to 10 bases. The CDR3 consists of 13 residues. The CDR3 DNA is TGTGCCAGCAGTGCTCGGGGGCCCTACGAGCAGTACTTC. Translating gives CASSARGPYEQYF.

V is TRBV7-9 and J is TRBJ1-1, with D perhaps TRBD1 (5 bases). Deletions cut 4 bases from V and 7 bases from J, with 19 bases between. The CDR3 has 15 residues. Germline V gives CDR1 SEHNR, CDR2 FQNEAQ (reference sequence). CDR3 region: CASSSIDSVRLEAFF. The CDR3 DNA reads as TGTGCCAGCAGCTCGATAGACAGTGTGAGACTTGAAGCTTTCTTT.

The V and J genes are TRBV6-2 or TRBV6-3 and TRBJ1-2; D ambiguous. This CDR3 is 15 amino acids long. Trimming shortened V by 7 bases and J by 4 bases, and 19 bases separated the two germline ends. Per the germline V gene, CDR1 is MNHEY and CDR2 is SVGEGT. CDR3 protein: CASNKEGSYSYGYTF. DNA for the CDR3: TGTGCCAGCAATAAAGAGGGTTCGTATTCCTATGGCTACACCTTC.

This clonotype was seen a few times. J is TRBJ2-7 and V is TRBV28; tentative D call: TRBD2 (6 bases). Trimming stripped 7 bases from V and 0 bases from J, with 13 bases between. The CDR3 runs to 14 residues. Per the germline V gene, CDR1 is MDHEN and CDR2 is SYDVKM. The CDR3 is CASKRTGSSYEQYF. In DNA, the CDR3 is TGTGCCAGCAAAAGAACCGGGAGCTCCTACGAGCAGTACTTC.

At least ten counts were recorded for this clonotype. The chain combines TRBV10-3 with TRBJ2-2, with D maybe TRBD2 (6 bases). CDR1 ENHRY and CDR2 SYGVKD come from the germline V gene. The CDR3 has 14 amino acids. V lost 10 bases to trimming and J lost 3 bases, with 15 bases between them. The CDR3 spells CATRRESDTGELFF. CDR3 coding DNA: TGTGCCACCAGGCGGGAATCAGACACCGGGGAGCTGTTTTTT.

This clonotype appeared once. This CDR3 is CASSLRTSGRALEQFF. CDR3 nucleotides: TGTGCCAGCAGCTTAAGGACTAGCGGGAGGGCCTTGGAGCAGTTCTTC. This sequence joins TRBV5-6 and TRBJ2-1; 15 nucleotides agree with TRBD2. The CDR3 has 16 residues. The trim removed 2 bases at V and 10 bases at J, leaving 7 bases unmatched. Germline V lookup: CDR1 SGHDT, CDR2 YYEEEE.

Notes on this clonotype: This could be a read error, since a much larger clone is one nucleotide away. The CDR3 DNA reads TGTGCCAGCAGTTTAACCTTCCGACAGGGGCACTACAATGAGCAGATCTTC. This encodes CASSLTFRQGHYNEQIF. The V call is TRBV28, the J call TRBJ2-1; 8 bases fit TRBD1. Germline CDR1 and CDR2: MDHEN and SYDVKM. The CDR3 is 17 amino acids.

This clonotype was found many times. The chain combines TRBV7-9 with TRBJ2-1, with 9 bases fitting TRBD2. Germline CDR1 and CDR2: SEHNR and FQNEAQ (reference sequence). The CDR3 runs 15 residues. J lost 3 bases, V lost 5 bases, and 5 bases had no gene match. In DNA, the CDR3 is TGTGCCAGCAGCCGGGGGACTAGCATCTACAATGAGCAGTTCTTC. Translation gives CASSRGTSIYNEQFF.

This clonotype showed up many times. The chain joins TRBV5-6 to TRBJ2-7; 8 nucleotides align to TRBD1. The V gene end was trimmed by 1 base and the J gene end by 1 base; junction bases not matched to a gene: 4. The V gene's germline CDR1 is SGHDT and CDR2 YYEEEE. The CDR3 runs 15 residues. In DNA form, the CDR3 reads TGTGCCAGCAGCTTGTTTGGACAGGGATCCTACGAGCAGTACTTC. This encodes CASSLFGQGSYEQYF.

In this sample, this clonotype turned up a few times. CDR3 in amino acids: CAFTGTHSGANVLTF. DNA for the CDR3: TGTGCCTTCACCGGGACCCACTCTGGGGCCAACGTCCTGACTTTC. The V and J genes are TRBV30 and TRBJ2-6; D tentatively reads TRBD1 or TRBD2 (5 bases each). Trimming pared 7 bases from V and 0 bases from J, leaving 13 bases between. The CDR3 loop spans 15 amino acids. Looked up from germline, CDR1 is GTSNPN and CDR2 is SVGIG (reference sequence).

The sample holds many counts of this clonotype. The CDR3 nucleotides read TGTGCCATCAGTGAAGGCGCAGATACGCAGTATTTT. Amino acids: CAISEGADTQYF. The chain carries TRBV10-3 and TRBJ2-3, with no clear D. Looked up from germline, CDR1 is ENHRY and CDR2 is SYGVKD. CDR3 length equals 12 residues. V gave up 3 bases and J gave up 4 bases, with 5 bases separating them.